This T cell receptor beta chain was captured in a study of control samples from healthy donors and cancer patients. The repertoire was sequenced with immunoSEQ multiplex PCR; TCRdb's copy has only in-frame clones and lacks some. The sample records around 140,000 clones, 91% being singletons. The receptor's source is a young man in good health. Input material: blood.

CDR3 protein: CAWSVPRQAHQLFF. The CDR3, as DNA: TGTGCCTGGAGTGTACCCAGGCAGGCCCACCAGCTGTTTTTT. This chain connects TRBV30 to TRBJ2-2; no clear D. Germline CDR1 is GTSNPN and CDR2 is SVGIG (reference sequence). Trimming pared 0 bases from V and 12 bases from J, leaving 17 bases between. CDR3 length: 14 residues.